The next 17 T cell receptor beta chains were all read from a single sample in a study of T cell clonality in common variable immunodeficiency. Sequencing was performed with immunoSEQ multiplex PCR; in TCRdb, only in-frame clones are kept and a portion is missing. The sample shows 40,000 to 65,000 clones, none of them appearing just once. The sample consisted of peripheral blood mononuclear cells. The receptor source for this set is a person aged 18 to 75 in good health.

This clone was seen ten or more times. The CDR3 goes on 3 residues after the read ends, and that part is filled in from the germline J gene. The rearrangement links TRBV11-3 to TRBJ2-7; D unclear. Trimming took 5 bases from V and 4 from J, leaving 6 bases between them. CDR1 and CDR2 from the germline V gene are SGHNT and YENEEA. The CDR3 length is 11 residues. CDR3 DNA, as far as it was read: TGTGCCAGCAGCCAACATTACGAG. This gives the protein CASSQHYE. The whole CDR3 is CASSQHYEQYF.

This clone appeared many times. The CDR3 end is not reached by the read, which stops 3 residues before it; the germline J gene fills it in. The chain links TRBV5-1 to TRBJ2-2, with D possibly TRBD2 on 6 matching bases. The germline V gene encodes CDR1 SGHRS and CDR2 YFSETQ. Trimming removed 5 bases at V and 5 bases at J, with 25 bases between. This CDR3 spans 18 amino acids. The CDR3 DNA, read in part, is TGCGCCAGCAGAGGTTTCAAGTCTCAGCGGGCAAATACCGGGGAG. Protein product: CASRGFKSQRANTGE. The full CDR3 sequence reads CASRGFKSQRANTGELFF.

Many counts were recorded for this clone. The read gets to within 3 residues of the CDR3 end, and the germline J gene fills in the rest. The chain uses TRBV18 and TRBJ1-3; D gene uncertain. The CDR3 runs to 13 residues. CDR1 and CDR2 (germline): KGHSH, LQKENI. The V gene lost 8 bases and the J gene lost 0 bases, with 8 bases spanning the gap. The CDR3 DNA, read in part, is TGTGCCAGCCAGTTTGACTCTGGAAACACC. Protein: CASQFDSGNT. The full CDR3 is CASQFDSGNTIYF.

This clone came up a few times. The missing CDR3 end, 3 residues past where the read stops, is filled in from the germline J gene. The chain combines TRBV13 with TRBJ2-2; 7 bases are shared with TRBD2. The CDR3 has 14 amino acids. Germline CDR1 reads PRHDT; CDR2 reads FYEKMQ (reference sequence). Incomplete CDR3 DNA: TGTGCCACCAATCGCGGGGGTTCGTTGGAAAAG. As protein: CATNRGGSLEK. The complete CDR3 sequence is CATNRGGSLEKLFF.

As to this clone: The sequenced fragment ends 3 residues before the CDR3 boundary, so the rest is inferred from the germline J gene. J is TRBJ1-4 and V is TRBV19; a weak D match, TRBD1 (5 bases). This CDR3 is built from 13 residues. Germline-derived CDR1 and CDR2 are LNHDA and SQIVND (reference sequence). The sequenced CDR3 bases are TGTGCCAGTAGTATTTCTGGGGCCAACGTA. Translated, it gives CASSISGANV. In full, the CDR3 is CASSISGANVLFF. Full variable domain (remainder filled in from reference TRBV19 and TRBJ1-4): DGGITQSPKYLFRKEGQNVTLSCEQNLNHDAMYWYRQDPGQGLRLIYYSQIVNDFQKGDIAEGYSVSREKKESFPLTVTSAQKNPTAFYLCASSISGANVLFFGSGTQLSVL.

This clone was seen at least ten times. The part of the CDR3 DNA that was read is TGTGCCAGTAGTATCAGCGGGCCGGTCACAACCCTTTATGGC. Translated: CASSISGPVTTLYG. The whole CDR3 sequence is CASSISGPVTTLYGYTF. The genes are TRBV19 and TRBJ1-2; D gene unclear. From the germline J gene comes the end of the CDR3, since the read stops 3 residues before it. The length of the CDR3 is 17 residues. The V end was cut by 3 bases, the J end by 5 bases, with 22 bases between. Germline assignment: CDR1 LNHDA and CDR2 SQIVND (reference sequence).

This clone was counted ten times or more. The CDR3 end falls 3 residues outside the read, so it is completed with the germline J gene. V is TRBV19 and J is TRBJ2-7, with 9 bases fitting TRBD2. V was clipped by 9 bases and J by 4 bases; unmatched bases: 7. The germline CDR1 and CDR2 sequences are LNHDA and SQIVND (reference sequence). There are 13 residues in the CDR3. The part of the CDR3 DNA that was read is TGTGCCAGGGCGGGGGGGCGTAGATACGAG. Its translation is CARAGGRRYE. The CDR3 reads in full as CARAGGRRYEQYF. The whole variable domain, remainder taken from reference TRBV19 and TRBJ2-7, is DGGITQSPKYLFRKEGQNVTLSCEQNLNHDAMYWYRQDPGQGLRLIYYSQIVNDFQKGDIAEGYSVSREKKESFPLTVTSAQKNPTAFYLCARAGGRRYEQYFGPGTRLTVT.

This clone was counted at least ten times. The read ends 3 residues early relative to the CDR3; the germline J gene fills the gap. The chain couples TRBV14 to TRBJ2-4; 10 bases are shared with TRBD2. CDR1 and CDR2 from the germline V gene are SGHDN and FVKESK. There are 13 residues in the CDR3. CDR3 in amino acids: CASSLGSGRIQYF. The part of the CDR3 DNA that was read is TGTGCCAGCAGCCTAGGTAGCGGGAGGATT.

This clone was detected only a few times. At one end the junction does not follow the germline gene, possibly because of a read error. The read gets to within 3 residues of the CDR3 end, and the germline J gene fills in the rest. The sample contains more than one DNA sequence encoding this CDR3. V and J are TRBV30 and TRBJ2-1, with a possible D match to TRBD2 (6 bases). Germline CDR1 reads GTSNPN; CDR2 reads SVGIG (reference sequence). The CDR3 has 15 residues. The covered CDR3 bases are TGCGCCCTGGGACGAGGCGGGGAAGCTCTCAATGAG. This sequence encodes CALGRGGEALNE. The whole CDR3 protein reads CALGRGGEALNEQFF.

This clone was seen only a few times. The read ends 3 residues before the CDR3 terminus; that terminus is restored from the germline J gene. The chain employs TRBV2 and TRBJ1-1, with 7 bases matching TRBD1. The CDR3 extends over 13 amino acids. From germline, CDR1 is SNHLY and CDR2 FYNNEI. The CDR3 here is CASKTSNRGQAFF. CDR3 bases read: TGTGCCAGCAAGACGAGTAACAGGGGACAA.

This clone was detected ten times or more. The CDR3 end is not reached by the read, which stops 3 residues before it; the germline J gene fills it in. Other DNA sequences in this specimen translate into the identical CDR3. The chain combines TRBV18 with TRBJ1-3, with D uncertain. The CDR3 contains 18 residues. The ends were cut back, 2 bases at V and 0 bases at J, with 17 bases in the middle. The germline gives CDR1 KGHSH, CDR2 LQKENI. The CDR3: CASSPSAGGIRSGNTIYF. The DNA read from the CDR3 is TGTGCCAGCTCACCATCCGCGGGAGGGATACGCTCTGGAAACACC.

At least ten counts were recorded for this clone. From the germline J gene comes the end of the CDR3, since the read stops 3 residues before it. The V and J genes are TRBV5-4 and TRBJ2-2, with TRBD2 as a possible D gene (5 bases). The CDR3 has 14 amino acids. V was trimmed by 5 bases and J by 5 bases, leaving 13 bases between them. Germline lookup yields CDR1 SGHNT and CDR2 YYREEE (reference sequence). This chain's CDR3 is CASSSPGETGELFF. The CDR3 DNA, read in part, is TGTGCCAGCAGTTCTCCCGGGGAAACCGGGGAG.

The sample holds many counts of this clone. The missing CDR3 end, 3 residues past where the read stops, is filled in from the germline J gene. V gene TRBV2 combines with J gene TRBJ2-1; 7 positions match TRBD1. V was clipped by 6 bases and J by 6 bases; unmatched bases: 11. This CDR3 spans 15 amino acids. Per germline, CDR1 SNHLY and CDR2 FYNNEI. CDR3 sequence reads: CASRRDRESVNEQFF. CDR3 DNA, as far as it was read: TGTGCCAGCAGAAGAGACAGGGAATCGGTCAATGAG.

This clone was seen at least ten times. The sequence runs out 3 residues before the end of the CDR3; the remainder is reconstructed from the germline J gene. This sequence joins TRBV30 and TRBJ2-7, with a tentative D call TRBD1 (6 bases). The germline V and J ends were trimmed by 2 bases and 0 bases, with 11 bases remaining between them. CDR1 and CDR2 (germline): GTSNPN, SVGIG (reference sequence). The CDR3 loop spans 14 amino acids. The chain's CDR3 is CAWSIRQDSYEQYF. The sequenced CDR3 bases are TGTGCCTGGAGTATCAGACAGGACTCCTACGAG.

At least ten counts were recorded for this clone. The missing CDR3 end, 3 residues past where the read stops, is filled in from the germline J gene. The chain uses TRBV20-1 and TRBJ2-3; possible D gene TRBD2, 6 bases. This CDR3 contains 14 residues. CDR1 is DFQATT and CDR2 is SNEGSKA in the germline V gene (reference sequence). V dropped 4 bases and J dropped 6 bases, with 17 bases sitting between them. Here the CDR3 reads CSATGLTPWDTQYF. The part of the CDR3 DNA that was read is TGCAGTGCTACGGGACTCACCCCCTGGGATACG.

The CDR3 loop is CASRIQGLNNQPQHF. The CDR3 bases that were read are TGTGCCAGCAGAATACAGGGGTTAAACAATCAGCCC. The chain has TRBV2 and TRBJ1-5; 7 nucleotides match TRBD1. The CDR3 is cut off 3 residues early in the read; its end comes from the germline J gene. Trimming at V came to 6 bases and at J to 3 bases, leaving 8 bases not matched to a gene. This CDR3 is 15 amino acids long. Per germline, CDR1 SNHLY and CDR2 FYNNEI.

This clone was detected many times. The read finishes 3 residues shy of the CDR3 end, and the germline J gene is used to complete it. This sequence joins TRBV2 and TRBJ2-1; TRBD2 agrees at 11 bases. Per germline, CDR1 SNHLY and CDR2 FYNNEI. Trimming took 5 bases from V and 5 from J; bases not matched to a gene: 5. The CDR3 sequence is 15 residues long. The sequenced CDR3 bases are TGTGCCAGCAGTATACCTAGCGGGAGGAACAATGAG. It encodes CASSIPSGRNNE. The whole CDR3 region reads CASSIPSGRNNEQFF.